Below, one TCR beta chain is given with its context. Its antigen is currently unknown. Trimming removed 7 bases from V and 3 bases from J, with 10 bases in between. The length of the CDR3 is 13 residues. The germline CDR1 and CDR2 sequences are LNHDA and SQIVND (reference sequence). The data were taken from a study of beta chain features in type 1 diabetes. Overall study findings and caveats: There was a moderate but significant shortening of TCRB CDR3s in all four CD4+ subsets of Type 1 diabetes patients.

Expressed TCRB transcripts were sequenced because the entire RNA isolate underwent reverse transcription. Profiling relied on immunoSEQ multiplex PCR, and the TCRdb table lists in-frame clones only, not all of them. The table records fewer than 200,000 clones, 13% of them present only once. This receptor was obtained from a woman under 30 in good health. The sample taken for sequencing was central memory CD4+ T cells from blood. The J gene is TRBJ1-5, the V gene TRBV19, with D tentatively TRBD1 (5 bases). The CDR3 protein is CASTRTINQPQHF. The DNA for the CDR3 is TGTGCCAGTACCCGGACAATCAATCAGCCCCAGCATTTT.